This T cell receptor beta chain was recovered during a study of T cells in localized non-small cell lung cancer. Study-wide results and caveats: There was an association of higher blood T cell density with longer overall survival. Sequencing covered just one tumor region, so heterogeneity cannot be ruled out. Median around 62 top-100 tumor clones were shared with paired adjacent lung. Clonality of T cells reached its maximum in uninvolved adjacent lung, surpassing tumor.

About this clone itself: Its specificity is not known.

Clones were read by immunoSEQ multiplex PCR, and TCRdb kept only the in-frame ones, dropping some. Altogether around 36,000 clones are present, more than 75% being singletons, with the ten largest covering about 32%. The clonotype comes from a woman aged 35-75 years with stage II squamous cell lung carcinoma. The sequencing used PBMCs, collected before any cancer treatment.

As DNA, the CDR3 is TGCGCCAGCAGCTTGGAAGGGGTCGGAGGGACTGAAGCTTTCTTT. Translated: CASSLEGVGGTEAFF. The J gene is TRBJ1-1, the V gene TRBV5-1; D is perhaps TRBD1 (5 bases). This CDR3 spans 15 amino acids. Per germline, CDR1 SGHRS and CDR2 YFSETQ. Trimming took 0 bases from V and 5 from J, leaving 14 bases between them.